Following are 3 T cell receptor beta chains from one sample sequenced in a study of T cells in narcolepsy. This table comes from immunoSEQ multiplex PCR, and its TCRdb copy is limited to in-frame clones, with some not included. The table records 35,000 or so clones, about 85% of them present only once. Sequenced: CD45RA- memory CD4+ T cells from PBMCs. These TCRs come from a human donor with narcolepsy.

The count of this clone is one. The chain joins TRBV5-5 to TRBJ2-7; D is undetermined. Trimming removed 0 bases at V and 5 bases at J, with 0 bases between. Germline-derived CDR1 and CDR2 are SGHKS and YYEKEE (reference sequence). The CDR3 has 10 amino acids. This CDR3 is CASSLDEQYF. The CDR3 region has the DNA TGTGCCAGCAGCTTGGACGAGCAGTACTTC.

The chain uses TRBV7-9 and TRBJ2-3; maybe TRBD2 (5 bases). Looked up from germline, CDR1 is SEHNR and CDR2 is FQNEAQ (reference sequence). The ends were cut back, 0 bases at V and 5 bases at J, with 6 bases in the middle. The CDR3 covers 13 residues. The CDR3, as DNA: TGTGCCAGCAGCTTAGCCGGAGGAGATACGCAGTATTTT. This translates into CASSLAGGDTQYF.

This clone turned up a few times. This chain links TRBV6-6 with TRBJ1-4, with D tentatively TRBD1 (5 bases). Germline CDR1 and CDR2: MNHNY and SVGAGI (reference sequence). This CDR3 has 14 amino acids. Between the trimmed V and J ends, which lost 7 bases and 5 bases, there was a span of 14 bases. DNA for the CDR3: TGTGCCAGCACTCGCGGGGGGAGGAATGAAAAACTGTTTTTT. This encodes CASTRGGRNEKLFF.